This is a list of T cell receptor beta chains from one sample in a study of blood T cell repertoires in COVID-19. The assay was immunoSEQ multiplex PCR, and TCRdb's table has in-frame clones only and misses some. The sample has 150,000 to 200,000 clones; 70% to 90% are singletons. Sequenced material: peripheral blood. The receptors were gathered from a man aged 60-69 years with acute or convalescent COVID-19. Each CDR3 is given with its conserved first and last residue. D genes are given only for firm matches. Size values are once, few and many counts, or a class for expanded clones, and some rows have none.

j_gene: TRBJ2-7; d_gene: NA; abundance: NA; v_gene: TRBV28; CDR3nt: TGTGCCAGCAGTTTATTCCTAGCGTCTACTAACGAGCAGTACTTC; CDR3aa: CASSLFLASTNEQYF
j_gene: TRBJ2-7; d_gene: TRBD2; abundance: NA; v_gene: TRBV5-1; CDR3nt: TGCGCCAGCTCCGAAGGTAGCGGGAACTACGAGCAGTACTTC; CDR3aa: CASSEGSGNYEQYF
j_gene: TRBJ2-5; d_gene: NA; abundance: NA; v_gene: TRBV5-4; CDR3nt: TGTGCCAGCAGCTTTCGCGGGGCGGAGACCCAGTACTTC; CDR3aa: CASSFRGAETQYF
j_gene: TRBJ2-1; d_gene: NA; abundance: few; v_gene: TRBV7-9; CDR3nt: TGTGCCAGCAATCAACGGACATCTTACAATGAGCAGTTCTTC; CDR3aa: CASNQRTSYNEQFF
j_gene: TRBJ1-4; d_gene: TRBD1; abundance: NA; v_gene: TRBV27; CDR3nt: TGTGCCAGCTCCGAACAGGGGTGGAGTGAAAAACTGTTTTTT; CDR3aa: CASSEQGWSEKLFF
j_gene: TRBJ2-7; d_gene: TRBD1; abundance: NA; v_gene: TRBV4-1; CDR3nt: TGCGCCAGCAGCCAATCTTTCTCCGGGACAGTACACTACGAGCAGTACTTC; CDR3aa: CASSQSFSGTVHYEQYF
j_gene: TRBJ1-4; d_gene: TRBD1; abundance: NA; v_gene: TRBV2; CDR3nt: TGTGCCAGCAGTCTGGACAGGGGAGGAGAAAAACTGTTTTTT; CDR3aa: CASSLDRGGEKLFF
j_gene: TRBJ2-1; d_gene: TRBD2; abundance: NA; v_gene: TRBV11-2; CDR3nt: TGTGCCAGCAGCCCCAAACTCGGGCGGGAGGTCTACAATGAGCAGTTCTTC; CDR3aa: CASSPKLGREVYNEQFF
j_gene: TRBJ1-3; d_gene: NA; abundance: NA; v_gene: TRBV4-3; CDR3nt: TGCGCCAGCAGCCATACACAGGGTCCTTCTGGAAACACCATATATTTT; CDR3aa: CASSHTQGPSGNTIYF
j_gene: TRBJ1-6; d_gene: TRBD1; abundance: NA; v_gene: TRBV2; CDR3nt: TGTGCCAGCAGTGAAGACAGGGGGCTGTCACCCCTCCACTTT; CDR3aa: CASSEDRGLSPLHF
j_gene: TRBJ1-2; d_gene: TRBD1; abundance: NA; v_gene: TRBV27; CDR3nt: TGTGCCAGCAACGGACAGGGGAACTATGGCTACACCTTC; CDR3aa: CASNGQGNYGYTF
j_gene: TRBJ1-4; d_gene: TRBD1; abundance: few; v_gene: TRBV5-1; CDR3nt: TGCGCCAGCAGCAAGAGCCAGGGGGCGCGGGAAAAACTGTTTTTT; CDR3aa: CASSKSQGAREKLFF
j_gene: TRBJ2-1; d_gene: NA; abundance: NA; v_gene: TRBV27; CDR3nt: TGTGCCACACGTCTAGCTCTCTCCTACAATGAGCAGTTCTTC; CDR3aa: CATRLALSYNEQFF
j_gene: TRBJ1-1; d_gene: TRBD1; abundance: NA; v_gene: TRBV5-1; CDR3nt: TGCGCCAGCAGGGAAAACAGGGGAGATACTGAAGCTTTCTTT; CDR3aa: CASRENRGDTEAFF
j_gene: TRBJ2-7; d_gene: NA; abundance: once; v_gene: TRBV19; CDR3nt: TGTGCCAGTAGTCTCCCGACCCTACCCAGGGTGACCTACGAGCAGTACTTC; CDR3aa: CASSLPTLPRVTYEQYF
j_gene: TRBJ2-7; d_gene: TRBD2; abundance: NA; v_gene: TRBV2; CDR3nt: TGTGCCAGCAGTGCCCTAGCGGGAGCTTTCGAGCAGTACTTC; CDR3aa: CASSALAGAFEQYF
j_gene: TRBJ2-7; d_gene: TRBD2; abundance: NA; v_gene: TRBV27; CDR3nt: TGTGCCAGCAGTCCAAGACTTAACCGACTAGCGGGAGGTCCTTACGAGCAGTACTTC; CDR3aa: CASSPRLNRLAGGPYEQYF
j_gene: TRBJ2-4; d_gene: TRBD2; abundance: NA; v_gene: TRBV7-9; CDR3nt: TGTGCCAGCAGTTGGACTAGCGGGTCGTCGAACATTCAGTACTTC; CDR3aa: CASSWTSGSSNIQYF
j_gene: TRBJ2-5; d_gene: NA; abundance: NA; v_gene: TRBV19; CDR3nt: TGTGCCAGTAGTATGAGCGGGTGGGAGACCCAGTACTTC; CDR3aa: CASSMSGWETQYF
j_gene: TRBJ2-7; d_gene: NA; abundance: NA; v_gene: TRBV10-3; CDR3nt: TGTGCCATCAGTGACAGTCCCAGCTACGAGCAGTACTTC; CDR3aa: CAISDSPSYEQYF
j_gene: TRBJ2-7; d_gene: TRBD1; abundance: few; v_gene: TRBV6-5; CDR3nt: TGTGCCAGCAGTTGGGGGACAGGGGAGCAGTACTTC; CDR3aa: CASSWGTGEQYF
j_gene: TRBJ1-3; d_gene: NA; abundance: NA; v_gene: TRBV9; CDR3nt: TGTGCCAGCAACCGGGGAGGTGGAAACACCATATATTTT; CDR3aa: CASNRGGGNTIYF
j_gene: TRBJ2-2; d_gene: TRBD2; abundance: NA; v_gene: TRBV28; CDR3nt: TGTGCCAGCATCGAGGGAGGGCCCAACACCGGGGAGCTGTTTTTT; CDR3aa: CASIEGGPNTGELFF
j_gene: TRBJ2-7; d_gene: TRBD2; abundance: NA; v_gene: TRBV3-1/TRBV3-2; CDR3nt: TGTGCCAGCAGCCAAGAAGGAGCGGGAGGAAACGAGCAGTACTTC; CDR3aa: CASSQEGAGGNEQYF
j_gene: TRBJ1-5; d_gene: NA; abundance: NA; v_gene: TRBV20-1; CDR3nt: TGCAGTGCTAGAAGGGGACAGCCCCAGCATTTT; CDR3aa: CSARRGQPQHF
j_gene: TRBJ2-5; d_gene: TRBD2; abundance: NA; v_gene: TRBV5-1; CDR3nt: TGCGCCAGCAGCTCCCTACCGGGACTAGCGGGAGTGGGGAGGGAGACCCAGTACTTC; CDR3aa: CASSSLPGLAGVGRETQYF